The 5 T cell receptor beta chains below all came from one sample that was sequenced in a study of technical replicates of blood from a handful of donors. Assay: immunoSEQ multiplex PCR; the TCRdb copy retains only in-frame clones and omits some. Among around 95,000 clones listed, 85% to 95% were seen once. Material for sequencing was T cells isolated from PBMCs. The receptors here all came from a human donor in good health.

The rearrangement joins TRBV2 to TRBJ2-7; no definite D call. Germline CDR1 and CDR2: SNHLY and FYNNEI. V was cut by 4 bases and J by 2 bases, with 15 bases left in between. The CDR3 totals 15 residues. CDR3 region: CASSGQGSGAYEQYF. The CDR3 bases are TGTGCCAGCAGTGGTCAAGGAAGTGGAGCCTACGAGCAGTACTTC.

The chain couples TRBV19 to TRBJ2-2, with 7 bases identical to TRBD2. Unmatched junction bases numbered 9, after V lost 11 bases and J lost 3 bases. The germline V gene encodes CDR1 LNHDA and CDR2 SQIVND (reference sequence). The CDR3 loop spans 14 amino acids. The CDR3 sequence: CAYSGLTYTGELFF. In nucleotides, the CDR3 is TGTGCCTATTCGGGACTAACATACACCGGGGAGCTGTTTTTT.

The V and J genes are TRBV4-1 and TRBJ1-2; 9 bases are a match to TRBD1. Germline V gene lookup returns CDR1 MGHRA and CDR2 YSYEKL. This CDR3 spans 16 amino acids. V was clipped by 4 bases and J by 1 base; unmatched bases: 7. CDR3 in DNA: TGCGCCAGCAGCCCCAAACGGGGACAGGGTAACTATGGCTACACCTTC. Translation: CASSPKRGQGNYGYTF.

The chain links TRBV18 to TRBJ2-5; tentative D call: TRBD1 (5 bases). The CDR3 contains 13 residues. Germline CDR1 KGHSH, CDR2 LQKENI. With 2 bases removed from V and 2 bases from J, the gap between germline ends came to 6 bases. The CDR3 sequence: CASSPSGQETQYF. CDR3 nucleotide sequence: TGTGCCAGCTCACCATCAGGGCAAGAGACCCAGTACTTC.

The chain joins TRBV28 to TRBJ1-5, with D maybe TRBD1 (5 bases). CDR3 length equals 17 residues. The germline V gene encodes CDR1 MDHEN and CDR2 SYDVKM. V was pared by 6 bases and J by 6 bases, with 24 bases between. Here the CDR3 DNA reads TGTGCCAGCAGCCCCCTCCTGAAGAGGGGAGGCGGTCAGCCCCAGCATTTT. Amino acid sequence: CASSPLLKRGGGQPQHF.